This T cell receptor beta chain was identified in a study of early T cells in non-severe SARS-CoV-2 infection (dated by TCRdb to the early 2020s). Looking at the study overall: TCR sequencing used bulk RNA from unsorted whole blood, so alpha and beta chains could not be paired. Study-wide conclusions, independent of this receptor: VDJdb matching was skewed toward anti-spike CD8 responses and likely underestimated virus-specific expansions, missing private and CD4 specificities.

Receptor libraries were prepared by 5' RACE. Sequencing instrument: NextSeq 500. The TCR library protocol attached unique molecular identifiers to individual cDNA molecules to correct for sequencing error and PCR bias. Sequencing covered both TCR alpha and beta chains, and within each sample the abundances of alpha and beta sequences were tightly co-correlated. On the authors' methods: V gene, J gene and CDR3 annotation of TCR sequences was performed with Decombinator V4. Expanded TCRs were defined as changing significantly between any two time points under a Poisson model with p below 0.0001. TCR abundances were normalised to the total number of TCRs sequenced per sample and were expressed as counts per million. TRAV1-2 paired with TRAJ12, TRAJ20 or TRAJ33 defined MAIT TCRs, while TRAV10 paired with TRAJ18 defined iNKT TCRs. VDJdb, accessed 1 November 2021, was searched for CMV, EBV and SARS-CoV-2 annotated TCRs, with TCRs annotated for multiple antigens excluded. TCRdb took the public reads, trimmed them with fastp at Q25, ran MiXCR for clone calling and kept in-frame beta chains. Each CDR3 protein appears once, grouped with its most common genes and DNA. The V and J calls reflect TCRdb's pipeline rather than the authors' work. This sample holds about 60,000 distinct CDR3 sequences; roughly 10% were observed only once. The top ten hold around 8.3% of the sample.

The table lists this clonotype with a few counts. The antigen this receptor binds is unknown. No much larger clone exists at a distance of one base, and base qualities are not known. Relative to germline, V is missing 1 base and J is missing 4 bases, with 9 bases of the junction outside any gene match. Based on the germline V gene (reference sequence), the CDR1 and CDR2 sequences are DFQATT and SNEGSKA. The CDR3 contains 15 residues, cysteine and phenylalanine counted. Left in the record is the CDR3 DNA by itself, 45 bases read in frame from the first base. Set within a cohort of healthcare workers in London, UK, this nested case-control study involved weekly PCR testing of nasopharyngeal swabs along with blood sampling. Between 23 and 31 March 2020, the week of the UK lockdown, healthcare workers were enrolled and then followed up weekly for as long as 16 weeks.

This sequence uses TRBV20-1 and TRBJ2-7, and TRBD2 matches 8 of the central bases. This receptor was taken from an adult who was a healthcare worker with PCR-confirmed SARS-CoV-2 infection or an uninfected control (not recorded which). Sequenced sample: whole blood. The nucleotide sequence is given as TGCAGTGCTAGAGTCCCGGGAGGGCCGGGGTACGAGCAGTACTTC. The translation is CSARVPGGPGYEQYF.